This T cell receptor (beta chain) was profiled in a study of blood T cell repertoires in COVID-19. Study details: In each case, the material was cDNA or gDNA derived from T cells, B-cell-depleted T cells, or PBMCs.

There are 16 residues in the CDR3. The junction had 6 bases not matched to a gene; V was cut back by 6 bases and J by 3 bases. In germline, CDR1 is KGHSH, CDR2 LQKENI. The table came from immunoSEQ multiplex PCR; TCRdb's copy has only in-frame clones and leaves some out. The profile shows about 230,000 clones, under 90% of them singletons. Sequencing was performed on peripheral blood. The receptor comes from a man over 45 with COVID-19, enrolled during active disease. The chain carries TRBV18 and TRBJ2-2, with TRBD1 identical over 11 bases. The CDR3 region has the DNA TGTGCCAGCTCCCCTGGACAGGGGGCGGACACCGGGGAGCTGTTTTTT. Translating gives CASSPGQGADTGELFF.